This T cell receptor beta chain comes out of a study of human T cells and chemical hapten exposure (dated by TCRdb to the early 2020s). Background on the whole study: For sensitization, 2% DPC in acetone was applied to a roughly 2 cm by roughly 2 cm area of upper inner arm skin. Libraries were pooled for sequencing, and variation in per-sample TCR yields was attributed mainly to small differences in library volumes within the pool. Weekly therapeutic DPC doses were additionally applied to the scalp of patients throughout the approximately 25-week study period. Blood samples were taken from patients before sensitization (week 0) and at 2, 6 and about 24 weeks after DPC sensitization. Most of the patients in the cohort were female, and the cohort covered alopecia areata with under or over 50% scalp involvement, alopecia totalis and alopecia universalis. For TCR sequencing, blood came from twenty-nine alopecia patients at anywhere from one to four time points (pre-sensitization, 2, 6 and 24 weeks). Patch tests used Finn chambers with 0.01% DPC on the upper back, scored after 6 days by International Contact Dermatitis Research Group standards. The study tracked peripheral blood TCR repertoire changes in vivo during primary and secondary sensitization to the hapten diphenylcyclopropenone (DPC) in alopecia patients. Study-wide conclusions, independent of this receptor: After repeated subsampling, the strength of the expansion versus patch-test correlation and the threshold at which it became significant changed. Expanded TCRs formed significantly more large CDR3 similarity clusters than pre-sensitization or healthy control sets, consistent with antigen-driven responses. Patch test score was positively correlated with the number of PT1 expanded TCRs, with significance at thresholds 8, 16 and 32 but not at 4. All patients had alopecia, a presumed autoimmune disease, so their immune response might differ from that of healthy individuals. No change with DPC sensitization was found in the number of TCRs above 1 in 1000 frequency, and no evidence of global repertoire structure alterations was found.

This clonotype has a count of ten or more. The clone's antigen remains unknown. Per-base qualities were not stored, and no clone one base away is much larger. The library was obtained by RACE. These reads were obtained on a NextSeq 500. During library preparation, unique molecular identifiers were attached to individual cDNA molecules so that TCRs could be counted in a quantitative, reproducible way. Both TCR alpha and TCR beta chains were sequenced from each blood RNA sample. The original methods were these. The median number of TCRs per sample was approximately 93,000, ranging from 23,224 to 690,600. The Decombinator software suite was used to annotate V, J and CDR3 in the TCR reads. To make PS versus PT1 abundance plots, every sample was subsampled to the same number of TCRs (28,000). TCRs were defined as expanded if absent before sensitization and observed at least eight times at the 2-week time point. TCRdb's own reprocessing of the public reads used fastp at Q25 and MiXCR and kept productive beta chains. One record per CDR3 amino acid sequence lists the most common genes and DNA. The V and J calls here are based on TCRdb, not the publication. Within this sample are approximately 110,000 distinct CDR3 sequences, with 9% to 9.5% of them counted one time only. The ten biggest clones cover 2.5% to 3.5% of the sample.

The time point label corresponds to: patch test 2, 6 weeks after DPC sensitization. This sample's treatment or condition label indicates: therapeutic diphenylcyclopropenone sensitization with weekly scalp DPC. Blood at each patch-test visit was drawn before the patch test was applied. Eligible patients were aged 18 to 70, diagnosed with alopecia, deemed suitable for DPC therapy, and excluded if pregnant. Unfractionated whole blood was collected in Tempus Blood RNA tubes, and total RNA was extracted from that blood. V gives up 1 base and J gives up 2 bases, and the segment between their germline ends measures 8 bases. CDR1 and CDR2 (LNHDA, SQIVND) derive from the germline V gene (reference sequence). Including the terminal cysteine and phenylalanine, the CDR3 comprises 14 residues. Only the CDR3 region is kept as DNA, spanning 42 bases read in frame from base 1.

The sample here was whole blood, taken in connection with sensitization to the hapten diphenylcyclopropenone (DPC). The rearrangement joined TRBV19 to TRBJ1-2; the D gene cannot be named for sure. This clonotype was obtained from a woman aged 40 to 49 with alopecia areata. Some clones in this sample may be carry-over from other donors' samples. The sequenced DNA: TGTGCCAGTAGTATAGGCGGTGGGAACTATGGCTACACCTTC. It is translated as CASSIGGGNYGYTF.